Included here is one T cell receptor beta chain sequence, with context. Its antigen remains unidentified. This entry belongs to a study of cytomegalovirus exposure and HLA in healthy donors. Notes on the study in general: A missense DCLRE1C variant was associated with V- and J-gene trimming of TCR beta chains in a later analysis, and an independent cohort replicated the association. Testing in vitro showed a few CMV-associated chains specific for CMV antigens. Most TCR sequences were rare, but some public TCRs occurred in many donors.

PCR amplification relied on 60 Vbeta primers (plus 13 Jbeta primers). Sequencing used immunoSEQ multiplex PCR; TCRdb keeps in-frame clones, though not all of them. Found here are 11,000 to 15,000 clones, about 64% of them singletons; the top ten hold approximately 15%. Germline V lookup: CDR1 GTSNPN, CDR2 SVGIG (reference sequence). This CDR3 contains 12 residues. Trimming stripped 4 bases from V and 4 bases from J, with 8 bases between. Material: PBMCs. The TCR comes from a woman in her forties or fifties in good health and CMV-seropositive. The genes are TRBV30 and TRBJ1-3; D gene unclear. The CDR3 region is CAWNHQGNTIYF. The CDR3 bases are TGTGCCTGGAATCACCAGGGAAACACCATATATTTT.